Listed below are T cell receptor beta chains from one sample, sequenced in a study of cytomegalovirus exposure and HLA in healthy donors. This table comes from immunoSEQ multiplex PCR, and its TCRdb copy is limited to in-frame clones, with some not included. The sample holds 150,000 or so clones; about 89% are singletons and the top ten take less than 3%. The material sequenced was PBMCs. The source is a man younger than 35 in good health and CMV-seropositive. Each CDR3 is given without its conserved first and last residue. The order of the fields is V gene, clone size, CDR3 protein. Clone sizes are given selectively: once, few, many, or a class where the clone is expanded.

v_gene: TRBV28
abundance: NA
CDR3aa: ASSEGALQGWLLTDTQY

v_gene: TRBV5-1
abundance: NA
CDR3aa: ASSLGTATLYGYT

v_gene: TRBV6-1
abundance: NA
CDR3aa: ASSEVPSTQETQY

v_gene: TRBV6-5
abundance: few
CDR3aa: ASSYSSTGIYEQY

v_gene: TRBV19
abundance: few
CDR3aa: ASSIGLASNQPQH

v_gene: TRBV25-1
abundance: NA
CDR3aa: ASSMGASSYGYT

v_gene: TRBV5-4
abundance: NA
CDR3aa: ASSYDTSGSGNEQF

v_gene: TRBV18
abundance: few
CDR3aa: ASSPRQGGMEQY

v_gene: TRBV2
abundance: NA
CDR3aa: ASSHTLFYEQY

v_gene: TRBV5-1
abundance: NA
CDR3aa: ASSPAGGPKENEQF

v_gene: TRBV7-9
abundance: NA
CDR3aa: ASSLFWASGRGDEQY

v_gene: TRBV29-1
abundance: NA
CDR3aa: SVREPLNEKLF

v_gene: TRBV9
abundance: NA
CDR3aa: ASSPRDRGIANYGYT

v_gene: TRBV7-8
abundance: NA
CDR3aa: ASSSRTGGTEAF

v_gene: TRBV11-2
abundance: NA
CDR3aa: ASSFWQGDNYGYT

v_gene: TRBV29-1
abundance: NA
CDR3aa: SVEDLWAGGYNEQF

v_gene: TRBV11-2
abundance: NA
CDR3aa: ASSLTQGWYEQY

v_gene: TRBV7-2
abundance: NA
CDR3aa: ASSVDRYTQY

v_gene: TRBV5-6
abundance: NA
CDR3aa: ASSWGVGSSYEQY

v_gene: TRBV11-2
abundance: NA
CDR3aa: ASSLALYTEAF

v_gene: TRBV6-6
abundance: once
CDR3aa: ASSPRDRSTYGYT

v_gene: TRBV18
abundance: NA
CDR3aa: ASSPSGPGTGS

v_gene: TRBV13
abundance: NA
CDR3aa: ASSLGRRQGNSPLH

v_gene: TRBV6-5
abundance: NA
CDR3aa: ASTAGQGNTEAF

v_gene: TRBV4-2
abundance: NA
CDR3aa: ASSQFRASGETQY

v_gene: TRBV28
abundance: NA
CDR3aa: ASNRYSTREKLF

v_gene: TRBV10-2
abundance: NA
CDR3aa: ASKRISTEAF

v_gene: TRBV5-1
abundance: NA
CDR3aa: ASRGLGSYEQY

v_gene: TRBV4-1
abundance: NA
CDR3aa: ASSQGGYSYEQY

v_gene: TRBV29-1
abundance: NA
CDR3aa: SASGGAYYEQY

v_gene: TRBV7-6
abundance: NA
CDR3aa: ASSPGQGSNQPQH

v_gene: TRBV11-3
abundance: NA
CDR3aa: ASSLSGGAGDTQY

v_gene: TRBV19
abundance: NA
CDR3aa: AKMGQNYGYT

v_gene: TRBV2
abundance: NA
CDR3aa: ASSSGPFSYEQY

v_gene: TRBV4-2
abundance: few
CDR3aa: ASSQDQGLGNTEAF

v_gene: TRBV30
abundance: few
CDR3aa: AWSPGAGTAEQY

v_gene: TRBV18
abundance: once
CDR3aa: ASSPRSGRAWSYNEQF

v_gene: TRBV9
abundance: NA
CDR3aa: ASSVWAGPGANVLT

v_gene: TRBV9
abundance: NA
CDR3aa: ASSPSGVAFEAF

v_gene: TRBV11-2
abundance: NA
CDR3aa: ASSSTVNSGNTIY

v_gene: TRBV2
abundance: NA
CDR3aa: ASRNPGLATPGDTQY

v_gene: TRBV2
abundance: few
CDR3aa: ASTFGQGEITGYT

v_gene: TRBV6-1
abundance: NA
CDR3aa: ASSGLQGGTEAF

v_gene: TRBV6-6
abundance: NA
CDR3aa: ASRREIYGYT

v_gene: TRBV11-2
abundance: NA
CDR3aa: ASSLVASGRARGEQF

v_gene: TRBV6-4
abundance: NA
CDR3aa: ASSEAGGPNEQF

v_gene: TRBV5-6
abundance: once
CDR3aa: ASSLAGGASGYT

v_gene: TRBV11-1
abundance: NA
CDR3aa: ASTPRTPSGRYEQY

v_gene: TRBV27
abundance: NA
CDR3aa: ASRETGGRRYT

v_gene: TRBV30
abundance: NA
CDR3aa: AWSVSGTGDTGELF

v_gene: TRBV4-2
abundance: few
CDR3aa: ASSLSDRAGSPLH

v_gene: TRBV27
abundance: NA
CDR3aa: ASSWGAGGPKGEQF